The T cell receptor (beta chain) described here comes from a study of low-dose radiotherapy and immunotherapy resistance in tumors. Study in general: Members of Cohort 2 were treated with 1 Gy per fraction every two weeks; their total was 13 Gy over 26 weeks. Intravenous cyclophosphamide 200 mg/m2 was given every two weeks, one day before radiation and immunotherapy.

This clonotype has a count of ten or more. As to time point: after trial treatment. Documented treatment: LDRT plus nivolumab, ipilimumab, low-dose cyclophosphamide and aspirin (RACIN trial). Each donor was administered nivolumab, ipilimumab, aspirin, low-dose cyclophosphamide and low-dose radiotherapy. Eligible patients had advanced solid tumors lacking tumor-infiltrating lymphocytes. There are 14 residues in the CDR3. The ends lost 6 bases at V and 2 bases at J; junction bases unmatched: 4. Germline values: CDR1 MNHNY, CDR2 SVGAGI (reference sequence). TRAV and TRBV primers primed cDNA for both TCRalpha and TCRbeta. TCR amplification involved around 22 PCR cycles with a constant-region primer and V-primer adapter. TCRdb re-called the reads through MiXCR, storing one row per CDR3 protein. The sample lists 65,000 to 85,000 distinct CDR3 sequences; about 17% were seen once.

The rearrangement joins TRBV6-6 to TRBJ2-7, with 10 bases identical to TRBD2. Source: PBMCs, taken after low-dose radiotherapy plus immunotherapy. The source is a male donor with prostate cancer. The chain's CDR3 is CASRPLAGPYEQYF. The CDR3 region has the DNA TGTGCCAGCAGACCACTAGCGGGGCCCTACGAGCAGTACTTC.